The 21 T cell receptor beta chains below all came from one sample that was sequenced in a study of T-cell reconstitution after alpha-beta-depleted transplantation in children (dated by TCRdb to about 2016). Libraries were made using PCR. Sequenced using an Illumina HiSeq 2500. Molecular barcoding was employed in the preparation of TCR libraries, with unique molecular identifiers being used to normalize TCRbeta repertoire quantification. TCRdb cleaned the public reads at Q25 with fastp, built clones with MiXCR and kept in-frame beta chains. Each CDR3 protein appears once, grouped with its most common genes and DNA. Counted in this sample were roughly 500,000 distinct CDR3 sequences; roughly an eighth of them appeared once. The top ten clones comprise around 6.1% of the sample. Sequencing used PBMCs from the stem cell graft donor, obtained from the stem cell graft. The receptors originated from a human donor who donated a stem cell graft to a child with combined immunodeficiency.

This clonotype was detected ten times or more. The chain carries TRBV12-3 or TRBV12-4 and TRBJ1-4; unclear D gene. The CDR3 length is 12 residues. Trimming shortened V by 2 bases and J by 8 bases, and 6 bases separated the two germline ends. The CDR3 here is CASSLPREKLFF. DNA of the CDR3: TGTGCCAGCAGTTTACCGAGAGAAAAACTGTTTTTT.

V is TRBV9 and J is TRBJ2-5, with 9 bases identical to TRBD1. The CDR3 length is 15 residues. Germline V gene data show CDR1 as SGDLS and CDR2 as YYNGEE. The J segment lost 0 bases and the V segment lost 4 bases, leaving 4 bases of the junction unmatched. CDR3 nucleotides: TGTGCCAGCAGCCTCGGGACAGGGTACCAAGAGACCCAGTACTTC. This translates into CASSLGTGYQETQYF. The whole variable domain, filled in from reference TRBV9 and TRBJ2-5, reads DSGVTQTPKHLITATGQRVTLRCSPRSGDLSVYWYQQSLDQGLQFLIQYYNGEERAKGNILERFSAQQFPDLHSELNLSSLELGDSALYFCASSLGTGYQETQYFGPGTRLLVL.

This chain connects TRBV12-3 or TRBV12-4 to TRBJ1-5; D remains ambiguous. This CDR3 is built from 13 residues. Trimming took off 1 base at V and 6 bases at J, with 7 bases between the two ends. The CDR3 region has the DNA TGTGCCAGCAGTTTAGGGGATGCTCAGCCCCAGCATTTT. Its protein is CASSLGDAQPQHF.

In this sample, this clonotype turned up once. The V gene is TRBV27, the J gene TRBJ1-2, with TRBD1 as a possible D gene (5 bases). Germline CDR1 and CDR2: MNHEY and SMNVEV (reference sequence). The CDR3 is 14 residues long. The V end was cut by 6 bases, the J end by 8 bases, with 19 bases between. The CDR3 region has the DNA TGTGCCAGCAGAGACCCGGGACTAAGAGAAGGCTACACCTTC. Translating gives CASRDPGLREGYTF.

This clonotype was seen many times. The rearrangement links TRBV5-1 to TRBJ2-1, with TRBD1 matching over 9 bases. The germline V gene has CDR1 SGHRS and CDR2 YFSETQ. This CDR3 is 17 amino acids long. V shed 3 bases, J shed 4 bases, and the junction held 11 bases outside the gene matches. As DNA, the CDR3 is TGCGCCAGCAGCTCCCAACGTGGGACAGGGTCTTACAATGAGCAGTTCTTC. Its protein product is CASSSQRGTGSYNEQFF.

This clonotype was counted at least ten times. The V gene is TRBV20-1, the J gene TRBJ2-7; no definite D call. The V and J ends lost 2 bases and 0 bases respectively, with 11 bases between them. The CDR3 is made up of 14 amino acids. The germline CDR1 and CDR2 sequences are DFQATT and SNEGSKA (reference sequence). The chain's CDR3 is CSARLTESSYEQYF. As DNA, the CDR3 is TGCAGTGCTAGATTGACTGAGAGCTCCTACGAGCAGTACTTC.

With regard to this clonotype: An end of the junction does not agree with germline; a read error may underlie this. Here the CDR3 reads CASSLAGEGGLFF. CDR3 coding DNA: TGCGCCAGCAGCTTGGCCGGGGAGGGGGGGCTGTTTTTT. The chain employs TRBV5-1 and TRBJ2-2; D may be TRBD2 (7 bases). The CDR3 length is 13 residues. Per germline, CDR1 SGHRS and CDR2 YFSETQ.

This clonotype was observed at least ten times. This chain uses TRBV6-5 with TRBJ1-1; D is ambiguous. Germline V gene sequence: CDR1 MNHEY, CDR2 SVGAGI. Trimming cost V 2 bases and J 1 base, with 8 bases left between them. This CDR3 region has 14 residues. CDR3 bases: TGTGCCAGCAGTTACCTTACAACGAACACTGAAGCTTTCTTT. Amino acid sequence: CASSYLTTNTEAFF.

The chain employs TRBV7-8 and TRBJ2-1; possibly TRBD1 or TRBD2 for D (6 bases each). The germline gives CDR1 SGHVS, CDR2 FQNEAQ. V was trimmed by 5 bases and J by 7 bases, leaving 21 bases between them. The length of the CDR3 is 16 residues. CDR3 bases: TGTGCCAGCAGCCCACCGGGGGCAGTTCATAGGAATGAGCAGTTCTTC. Residues: CASSPPGAVHRNEQFF.

This clonotype came up many times. The chain links TRBV10-3 to TRBJ2-2; D assignment may be TRBD1 or TRBD2 (5 bases each). The V gene's germline CDR1 is ENHRY and CDR2 SYGVKD. The CDR3 length is 13 residues. With 3 bases removed from V and 7 bases from J, the gap between germline ends came to 9 bases. The CDR3 region is CAISDGADGELFF. CDR3 nucleotide sequence: TGTGCCATCAGTGACGGGGCCGACGGGGAGCTGTTTTTT.

V gene TRBV19 combines with J gene TRBJ2-7; D ambiguous. The V and J ends lost 5 bases and 0 bases respectively, with 8 bases between them. Germline CDR1 is LNHDA and CDR2 is SQIVND (reference sequence). This CDR3 contains 13 residues. CDR3 sequence: CASSPSFSYEQYF. Written as DNA, the CDR3 is TGTGCCAGTAGTCCCAGCTTCTCCTACGAGCAGTACTTC.

This clonotype was counted between two and nine times. The rearrangement links TRBV20-1 to TRBJ2-7; D is perhaps TRBD1 (8 bases). V was cut by 1 base and J by 2 bases, with 15 bases left in between. CDR3 size: 15 residues. Germline V gene sequence: CDR1 DFQATT, CDR2 SNEGSKA (reference sequence). CDR3 residues: CSARGGGQVTYEQYF. CDR3 nucleotide sequence: TGCAGTGCTAGAGGGGGGGGACAGGTAACCTACGAGCAGTACTTC.

This clonotype has at least ten counts. This chain joins TRBV6-2 or TRBV6-3 and TRBJ2-1; D is uncertain. The CDR3 sequence is 13 residues long. Germline lookup yields CDR1 MNHEY and CDR2 SVGEGT. Trimming took 2 bases from V and 3 from J, leaving 5 bases between them. Written as DNA, the CDR3 is TGTGCCAGCAGTTACGAGAACTACAATGAGCAGTTCTTC. This sequence encodes CASSYENYNEQFF.

This clonotype was observed a handful of times. The V and J genes are TRBV12-3 or TRBV12-4 and TRBJ2-1; D may match TRBD1 or TRBD2 (5 bases each). The CDR3 spans 15 residues. Trimming pared 4 bases from V and 2 bases from J, leaving 12 bases between. CDR3 DNA sequence: TGTGCCAGCAGTTCAACCGGGACGGCCTACAATGAGCAGTTCTTC. Translation gives CASSSTGTAYNEQFF.

The sample holds many counts of this clonotype. The chain carries TRBV4-3 and TRBJ2-1, with no clear D. The CDR3 runs to 14 residues. CDR1 and CDR2 (germline): LGHNA, YSLEER. Trimming shortened V by 3 bases and J by 2 bases, and 8 bases separated the two germline ends. CDR3 protein: CASSQGITYNEQFF. The CDR3 nucleotides are TGCGCCAGCAGCCAGGGGATAACCTACAATGAGCAGTTCTTC.

This clonotype was observed a few times. V usage is TRBV6-1 and J usage is TRBJ2-7; D unresolved. CDR3 length: 14 amino acids. The V gene's germline CDR1 is MNHNS and CDR2 SASEGT. V was cut by 6 bases and J by 5 bases, with 17 bases left in between. The CDR3 region is CASSLRQVADEQYF. The CDR3 DNA sequence: TGTGCCAGCAGCCTCCGTCAGGTCGCGGACGAGCAGTACTTC.

This clonotype was picked up a small number of times. The chain joins TRBV29-1 to TRBJ2-7; TRBD1 or TRBD2 may be the D gene (5 bases each). This CDR3 contains 18 residues. The germline CDR1 and CDR2 sequences are SQVTM and ANQGSEA. V shed 2 bases and J shed 2 bases, with 25 bases lying between them. The CDR3 is CSVENRWGSGTDTYEQYF. The CDR3 region has the DNA TGCAGCGTTGAAAACAGGTGGGGGTCCGGGACGGACACCTACGAGCAGTACTTC.

This chain joins TRBV5-1 and TRBJ2-3; 12 bases match TRBD2. This CDR3 is built from 19 residues. Per the germline V gene, CDR1 is SGHRS and CDR2 is YFSETQ. Trimming removed 1 base from V and 2 bases from J; junction bases left unmatched: 11. CDR3 nucleotides: TGCGCCAGCAGCTTGTTGGGGACTAGCGGGCCGCCAGACACAGATACGCAGTATTTT. Residues: CASSLLGTSGPPDTDTQYF.

This clonotype was seen a few times. The V call is TRBV14, the J call TRBJ2-5; no clear D gene. The V end lost 2 bases, the J end lost 3 bases, and 13 bases lay between the germline ends. CDR1 and CDR2 (germline): SGHDN, FVKESK. This CDR3 region has 15 residues. CDR3 sequence (DNA): TGTGCCAGCAGCCAAACGACTTTCACGGAAGAGACCCAGTACTTC. Its translation: CASSQTTFTEETQYF. Full variable domain (missing parts from reference TRBV14 and TRBJ2-5): EAGVTQFPSHSVIEKGQTVTLRCDPISGHDNLYWYRRVMGKEIKFLLHFVKESKQDESGMPNNRFLAERTGGTYSTLKVQPAELEDSGVYFCASSQTTFTEETQYFGPGTRLLVL.

The chain combines TRBV7-2 with TRBJ2-7; 10 bases agree with TRBD2. After removal of 1 base from V and 2 bases from J, the junction contained 5 bases not matched to a gene. CDR1 is SGHTA and CDR2 is FQGNSA in the germline V gene. The CDR3 is 16 amino acids. As DNA, the CDR3 is TGTGCCAGCAGCTTAGGGCTAGCGGGAGAGCCCTACGAGCAGTACTTC. It translates to CASSLGLAGEPYEQYF. Filled out from reference TRBV7-2 and TRBJ2-7, the complete variable domain reads GAGVSQSPSNKVTEKGKDVELRCDPISGHTALYWYRQSLGQGLEFLIYFQGNSAPDKSGLPSDRFSAERTGGSVSTLTIQRTQQEDSAVYLCASSLGLAGEPYEQYFGPGTRLTVT.

This clonotype has ten or more counts. The rearrangement joins TRBV2 to TRBJ2-7, with 8 bases aligning to TRBD1. The germline V gene has CDR1 SNHLY and CDR2 FYNNEI. The CDR3 is made up of 14 amino acids. Trimming cost V 4 bases and J 5 bases; bases outside gene matches: 7. The CDR3, as DNA: TGTGCCAGCAGTGGCCGACAGGGGCGAGACGAGCAGTACTTC. Its protein is CASSGRQGRDEQYF.